The table lists the clone carrying this T cell receptor (beta chain) with a few counts. This entry comes from a study of blood T cell repertoires in COVID-19. Overall study: Specimens from acute and convalescent COVID-19 originated in the United States, Italy and Spain.

V lost 4 bases to trimming and J lost 9 bases; unmatched junction nucleotides: 14. Germline CDR1 reads LGHDT; CDR2 reads YNNKEL (reference sequence). The CDR3 covers 16 residues. Profiled with immunoSEQ multiplex PCR; TCRdb holds only in-frame clones, not every one. The data show more than 200,000 clones, with 65% to 85% seen just once and 4.3% held by the top ten. The chain links TRBV3-1 (or the pseudogene TRBV3-2) to TRBJ2-5; 10 bases agree with TRBD2. This sequence was found in a man aged 25 to 40 with acute COVID-19. Sequencing was performed on PBMCs or T cells enriched from blood (not recorded which). Written as DNA, the CDR3 is TGTGCCAGCAGCCCCTGGAGAGCGGGGGGGACGGTGGCCCAGTACTTC. Residues: CASSPWRAGGTVAQYF.